The sequence of this T cell receptor beta chain was determined in a study of T cell therapy after organ transplantation. About this clone itself: Its antigen is undetermined.

CDR1 and CDR2 from the germline V gene are LGHNA and YSLEER. The CDR3 has 15 residues. J gave up 5 bases and V 1 base, and 7 bases lay outside the gene matches. Here immunoSEQ multiplex PCR was the method, and the copy in TCRdb shows in-frame clones only, minus some. The profile shows some 48,000 clones, over 90% of them singletons. This receptor was taken from a human patient who had received a solid organ transplant and had CMV disease. The sample here was CD8+ T cells from blood, taken before autologous CMV-specific T cell therapy. The chain couples TRBV4-3 to TRBJ1-2; 7 nucleotides line up with TRBD1. CDR3 nucleotide sequence: TGCGCCAGCAGCCAAGCGGAGGGGGCATCTTATGGCTACACCTTC. Its protein is CASSQAEGASYGYTF.